The clone carrying this T cell receptor (beta chain) was seen a few times. The target antigen is unknown. This entry belongs to a study of beta chain features in type 1 diabetes. Study overall: Regarding age, gender and cell yields, patients proved similar to healthy donors.

Germline lookup yields CDR1 SGHTA and CDR2 FQGNSA. J gave up 0 bases and V 4 bases, and 3 bases lay outside the gene matches. This CDR3 contains 15 residues. Reverse transcribing all isolated RNA meant expressed TCRB transcripts were sequenced. About 3.7 million reads on average were seen across naive, central memory and regulatory T cell samples. Assay used: immunoSEQ multiplex PCR; TCRdb lists only in-frame clones, some missing. This sample has 150,000 to 200,000 clones; approximately 9% occur once, and the top ten carry around 0.5%. In all sorted populations, purity surpassed 95%. Study-wide results and caveats: Within each of all four CD4+ subsets, Type 1 diabetes patients had TCRB CDR3s that were moderately but significantly shorter.

The chain employs TRBV7-2 and TRBJ2-1; 7 bases line up with TRBD1. Material for sequencing was central memory CD4+ T cells from blood. This receptor was identified in a woman aged 18-29 years with type 1 diabetes. The CDR3 bases are TGTGCCAGCAGCTGGGGACAGAGCTCCTACAATGAGCAGTTCTTC. Translating gives CASSWGQSSYNEQFF.